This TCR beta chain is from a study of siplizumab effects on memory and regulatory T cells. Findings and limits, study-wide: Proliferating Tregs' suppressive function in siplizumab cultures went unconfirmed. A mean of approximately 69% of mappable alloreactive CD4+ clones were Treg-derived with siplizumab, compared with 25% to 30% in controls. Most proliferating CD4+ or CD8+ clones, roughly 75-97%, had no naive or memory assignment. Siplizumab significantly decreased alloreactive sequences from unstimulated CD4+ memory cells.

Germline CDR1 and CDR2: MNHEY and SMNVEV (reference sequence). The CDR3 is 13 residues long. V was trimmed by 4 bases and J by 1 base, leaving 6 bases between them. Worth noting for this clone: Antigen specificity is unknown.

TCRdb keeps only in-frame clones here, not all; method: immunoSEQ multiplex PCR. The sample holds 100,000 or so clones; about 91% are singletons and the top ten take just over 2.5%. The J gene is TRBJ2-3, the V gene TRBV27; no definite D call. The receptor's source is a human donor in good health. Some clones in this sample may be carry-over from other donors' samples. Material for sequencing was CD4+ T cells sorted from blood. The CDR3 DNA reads TGTGCCAGCAGTTGGGCGGGCACAGATACGCAGTATTTT. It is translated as CASSWAGTDTQYF.